Below, 2 T cell receptor beta chains from the same sample are listed, as sequenced in a study of T-cell reconstitution after alpha-beta-depleted transplantation in children. Unique molecular identifiers were used in preparing the TCRbeta library. TCRdb reprocessed the PCR reads via MiXCR and lists one record per CDR3 protein. The table lists about 210,000 distinct CDR3 sequences, about a sixth of them singletons. This specimen consisted of PBMCs, mostly from graft donor cells, obtained 360 days after TCRalphabeta/CD19-depleted stem cell transplant. These receptors were taken from a male patient between 2 and 15 years old who had a stem cell transplant for acute lymphoblastic leukemia, so the T cells may come from the graft donor.

This clonotype has only a few counts. The CDR3 DNA is TGTGCCAGCAGTTTACAAGCGGGGACTGCCGGAGGGTACGCAGATACGCAGTATTTT. It translates to CASSLQAGTAGGYADTQYF. This rearrangement joins TRBV6-5 to TRBJ2-3; 7 bases fit TRBD2. Trimming cost V 4 bases and J 4 bases; bases outside gene matches: 20. CDR1 MNHEY and CDR2 SVGAGI come from the germline V gene. The CDR3 loop spans 19 amino acids.

The genes are TRBV4-1 and TRBJ1-2, with TRBD1 matching over 9 bases. The CDR3 extends over 14 amino acids. The V and J ends lost 5 bases and 8 bases, in that order; junction bases with no gene match: 9. In germline, CDR1 is MGHRA, CDR2 YSYEKL. CDR3: CASSGLGTGQGYTF. DNA of the CDR3: TGCGCCAGCAGCGGCTTGGGGACAGGGCAAGGCTACACCTTC.